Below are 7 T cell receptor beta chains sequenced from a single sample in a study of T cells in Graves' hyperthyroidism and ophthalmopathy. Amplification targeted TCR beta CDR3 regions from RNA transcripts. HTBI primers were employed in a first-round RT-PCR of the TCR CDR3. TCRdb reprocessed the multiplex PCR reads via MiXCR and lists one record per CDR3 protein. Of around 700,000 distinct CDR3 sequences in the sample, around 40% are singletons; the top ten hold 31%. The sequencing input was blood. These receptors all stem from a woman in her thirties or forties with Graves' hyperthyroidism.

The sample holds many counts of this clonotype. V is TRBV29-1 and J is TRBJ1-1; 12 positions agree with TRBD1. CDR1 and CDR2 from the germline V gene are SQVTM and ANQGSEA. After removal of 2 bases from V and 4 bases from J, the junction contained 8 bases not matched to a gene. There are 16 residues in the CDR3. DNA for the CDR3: TGCAGCGTTGAATCCGGGACAGGGGGCCTGGTCACTGAAGCTTTCTTT. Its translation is CSVESGTGGLVTEAFF.

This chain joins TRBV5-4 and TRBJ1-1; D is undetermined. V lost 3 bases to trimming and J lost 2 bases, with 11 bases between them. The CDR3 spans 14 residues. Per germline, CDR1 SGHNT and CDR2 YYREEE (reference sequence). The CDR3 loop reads CASSSTVINTEAFF. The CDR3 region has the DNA TGTGCCAGCAGCTCGACGGTGATTAACACTGAAGCTTTCTTT.

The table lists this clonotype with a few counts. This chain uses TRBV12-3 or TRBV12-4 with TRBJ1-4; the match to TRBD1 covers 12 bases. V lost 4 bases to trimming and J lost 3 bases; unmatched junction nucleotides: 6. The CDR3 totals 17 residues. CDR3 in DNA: TGTGCCAGCAGTTCAGGGACAGGGGGCACGGCTAATGAAAAACTGTTTTTT. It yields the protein CASSSGTGGTANEKLFF.

The chain's CDR3 is CASSGTDWGYTF. The CDR3 DNA reads TGCGCCAGCAGCGGGACGGATTGGGGCTACACCTTC. V usage is TRBV10-1 and J usage is TRBJ1-2; a weak D match, TRBD1 (5 bases). The CDR3 sequence is 12 residues long. Germline lookup yields CDR1 WNHNN and CDR2 SYGVQD (reference sequence). With 6 bases removed from V and 8 bases from J, the gap between germline ends came to 13 bases.

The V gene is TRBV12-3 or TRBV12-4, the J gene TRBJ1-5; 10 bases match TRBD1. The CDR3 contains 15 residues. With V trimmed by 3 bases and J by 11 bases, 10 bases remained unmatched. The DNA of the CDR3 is TGTGCCAGCAGTTTTTCTTCGGGGACAGGGGAGTCCCAGCATTTT. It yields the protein CASSFSSGTGESQHF.

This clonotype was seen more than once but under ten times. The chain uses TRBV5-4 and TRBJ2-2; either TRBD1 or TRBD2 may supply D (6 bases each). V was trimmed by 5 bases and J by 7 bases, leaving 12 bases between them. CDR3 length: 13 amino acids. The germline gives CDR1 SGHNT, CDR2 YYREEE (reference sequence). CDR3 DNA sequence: TGTGCCAGCAGTAGGGGGGATGTCGGGGAGCTGTTTTTT. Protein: CASSRGDVGELFF. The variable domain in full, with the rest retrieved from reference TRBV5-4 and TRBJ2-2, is ETGVTQSPTHLIKTRGQQVTLRCSSQSGHNTVSWYQQALGQGPQFIFQYYREEENGRGNFPPRFSGLQFPNYSSELNVNALELDDSALYLCASSRGDVGELFFGEGSRLTVL.

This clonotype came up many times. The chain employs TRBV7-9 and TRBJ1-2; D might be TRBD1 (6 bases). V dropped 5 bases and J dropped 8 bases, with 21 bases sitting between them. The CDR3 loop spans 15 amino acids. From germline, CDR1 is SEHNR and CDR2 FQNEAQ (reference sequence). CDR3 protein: CASSPGGGSLMGYTF. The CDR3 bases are TGTGCCAGCAGCCCGGGGGGCGGGAGCCTAATGGGCTACACCTTC.